This T cell receptor beta chain is drawn from a study of shared clonotypes between healthy human individuals. General study results and limits: Larger estimated richness was generally seen in naive subsets than in memory subsets.

Comments on this clone: Its antigen is currently unknown.

Germline V gene data show CDR1 as SEHNR and CDR2 as FQNEAQ (reference sequence). The CDR3 extends over 12 amino acids. V lost 5 bases and J lost 6, with 5 bases in between. Partitioning of CD4+ cells yielded a CD45RA+ naive subset and a CD45RA-negative memory subset. The assay used deep level. The repertoire was sequenced with immunoSEQ multiplex PCR; TCRdb's copy has only in-frame clones and lacks some. The repertoire includes about 2.4 million clones, over 85% of them detected once, and approximately 0.37% sits in the top ten. The chain is built from TRBV7-9 and TRBJ2-6; D call uncertain. The sequencing sample was made of naive CD4+ T cells from PBMCs. Described subset: CD45RA+ positively selected. This TCR was recovered from a man aged 18 to 35 in good health. Some clones in this sample may be carry-over from other donors' samples. CDR3 region: CASSPEANVLTF. CDR3 DNA sequence: TGTGCCAGCAGCCCAGAGGCCAACGTCCTGACTTTC.